This entry features one T cell receptor beta chain sequence. Its matching antigen is unknown. Produced via immunoSEQ multiplex PCR; TCRdb's table is partial and in-frame only. This table has 70,000 to 85,000 clones, 90% to 95% appearing once. The CDR3 sequence is 17 residues long. V gave up 0 bases and J gave up 8 bases; unmatched junction bases: 15. Germline V gives CDR1 LGHNA, CDR2 YSLEER. These data come from a study of OX40 agonist ivuxolimab in advanced cancers. Across the study: Patients received ivuxolimab, an intravenous treatment, every 2 weeks at 0.01 to 10 mg/kg. Study findings and constraints: On average, CD8+ T cells showed a greater number of expanded clones than CD4+.

Patients who had autoimmune disease history or got systemic immunosuppression were left out. The V and J genes are TRBV4-3 and TRBJ2-7, with 8 positions matching TRBD2. This clonotype was obtained from an adult with an advanced solid tumor such as melanoma, head and neck, liver or kidney cancer. Sequences were derived from CD4+ or CD8+ T cells sorted from blood, sampled in a trial of the OX40 agonist ivuxolimab. The CDR3 region is CASSQDREIAGSKKQYF. In nucleotides, the CDR3 is TGCGCCAGCAGCCAAGATCGAGAGATAGCGGGATCAAAAAAGCAGTACTTC.